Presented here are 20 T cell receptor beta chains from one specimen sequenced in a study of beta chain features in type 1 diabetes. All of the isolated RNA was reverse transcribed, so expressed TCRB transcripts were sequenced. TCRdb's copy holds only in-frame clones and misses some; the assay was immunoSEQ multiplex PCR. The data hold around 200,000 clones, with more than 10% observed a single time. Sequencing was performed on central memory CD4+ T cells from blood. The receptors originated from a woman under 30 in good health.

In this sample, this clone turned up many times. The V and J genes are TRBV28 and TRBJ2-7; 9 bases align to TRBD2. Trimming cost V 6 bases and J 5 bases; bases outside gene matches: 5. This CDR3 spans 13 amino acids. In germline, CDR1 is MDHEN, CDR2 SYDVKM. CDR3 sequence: CASRLAGFHEQYF. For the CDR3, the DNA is TGTGCCAGCAGGCTAGCGGGATTCCACGAGCAGTACTTC.

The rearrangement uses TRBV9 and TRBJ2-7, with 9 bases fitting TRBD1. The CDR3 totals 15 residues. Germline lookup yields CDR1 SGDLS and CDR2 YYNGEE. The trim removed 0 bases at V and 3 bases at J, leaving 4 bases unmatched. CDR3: CASSVGPGQGYEQYF. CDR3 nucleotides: TGTGCCAGCAGCGTAGGGCCGGGACAGGGCTACGAGCAGTACTTC.

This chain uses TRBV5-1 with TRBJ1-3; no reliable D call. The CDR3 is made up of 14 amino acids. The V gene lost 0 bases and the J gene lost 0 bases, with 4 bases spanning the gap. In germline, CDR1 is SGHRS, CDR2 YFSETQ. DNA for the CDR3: TGCGCCAGCAGCTTGGCCCTCTCTGGAAACACCATATATTTT. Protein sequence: CASSLALSGNTIYF.

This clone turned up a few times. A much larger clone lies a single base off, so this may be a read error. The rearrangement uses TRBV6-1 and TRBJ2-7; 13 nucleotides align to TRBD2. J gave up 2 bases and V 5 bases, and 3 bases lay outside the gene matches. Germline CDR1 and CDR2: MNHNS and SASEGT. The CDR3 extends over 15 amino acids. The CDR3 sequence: CASSPGLAGAYEQYF. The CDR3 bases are TGTGCCAGCAGTCCTGGACTAGCGGGAGCCTACGAGCAGTACTTC.

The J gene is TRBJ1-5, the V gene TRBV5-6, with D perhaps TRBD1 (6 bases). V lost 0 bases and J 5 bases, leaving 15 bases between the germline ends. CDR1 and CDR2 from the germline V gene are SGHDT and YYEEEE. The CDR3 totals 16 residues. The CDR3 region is CASSLDRDRTYQPQHF. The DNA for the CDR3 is TGTGCCAGCAGCTTGGACAGGGATAGGACCTATCAGCCCCAGCATTTT.

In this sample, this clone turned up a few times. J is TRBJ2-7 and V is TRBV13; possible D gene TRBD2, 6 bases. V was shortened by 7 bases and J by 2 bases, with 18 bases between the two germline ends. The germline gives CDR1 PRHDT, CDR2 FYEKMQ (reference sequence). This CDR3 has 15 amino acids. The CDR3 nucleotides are TGTGCCAGCACCCTAGGGCCGGGGGTCCCCTACGAGCAGTACTTC. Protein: CASTLGPGVPYEQYF.

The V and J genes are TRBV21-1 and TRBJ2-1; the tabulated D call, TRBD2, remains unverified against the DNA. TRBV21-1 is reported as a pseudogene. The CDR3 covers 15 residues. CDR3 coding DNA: TGTGCCAGCACCCAGCGGGGGGAGTGGTGCAATGAGCAGTTCTTC. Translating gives CASTQRGEWCNEQFF.

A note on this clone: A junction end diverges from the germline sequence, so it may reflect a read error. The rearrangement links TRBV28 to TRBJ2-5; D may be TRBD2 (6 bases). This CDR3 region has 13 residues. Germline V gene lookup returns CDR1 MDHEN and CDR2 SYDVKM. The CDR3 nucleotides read TGTGCCAGCAGTTTTTCCTCGGGTAGGAGGGTAAACTTC. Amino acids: CASSFSSGRRVNF. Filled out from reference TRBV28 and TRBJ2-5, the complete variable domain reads DVKVTQSSRYLVKRTGEKVFLECVQDMDHENMFWYRQDPGLGLRLIYFSYDVKMKEKGDIPEGYSVSREKKERFSLILESASTNQTSMYLCASSFSSGRRVNFGPGTRLLVL.

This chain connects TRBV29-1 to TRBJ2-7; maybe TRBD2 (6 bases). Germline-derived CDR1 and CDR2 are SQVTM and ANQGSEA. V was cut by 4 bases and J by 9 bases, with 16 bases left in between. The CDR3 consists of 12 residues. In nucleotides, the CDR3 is TGCAGCGTTGTCCCTAGTGGCGGGACGCAGTACTTC. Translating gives CSVVPSGGTQYF.

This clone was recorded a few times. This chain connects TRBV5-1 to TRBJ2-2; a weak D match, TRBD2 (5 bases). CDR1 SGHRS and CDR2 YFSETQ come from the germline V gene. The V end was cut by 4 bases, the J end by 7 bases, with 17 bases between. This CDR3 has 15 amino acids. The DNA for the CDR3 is TGCGCCAGCAGCCCAGCCGGGGATGCTAACGGGGAGCTGTTTTTT. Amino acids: CASSPAGDANGELFF.

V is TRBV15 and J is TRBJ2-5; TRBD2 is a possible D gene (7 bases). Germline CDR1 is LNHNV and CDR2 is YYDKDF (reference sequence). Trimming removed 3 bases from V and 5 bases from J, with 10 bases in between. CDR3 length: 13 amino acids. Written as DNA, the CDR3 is TGTGCCACCAGCAGGTGGGGGGGCGAGACCCAGTACTTC. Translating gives CATSRWGGETQYF.

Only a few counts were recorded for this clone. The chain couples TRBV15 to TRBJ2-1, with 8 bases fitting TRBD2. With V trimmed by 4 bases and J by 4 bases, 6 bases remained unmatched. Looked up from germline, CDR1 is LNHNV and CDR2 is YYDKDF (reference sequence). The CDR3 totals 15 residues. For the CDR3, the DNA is TGTGCCACCAGCATCGACAGCGGGAGATACAATGAGCAGTTCTTC. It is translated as CATSIDSGRYNEQFF.

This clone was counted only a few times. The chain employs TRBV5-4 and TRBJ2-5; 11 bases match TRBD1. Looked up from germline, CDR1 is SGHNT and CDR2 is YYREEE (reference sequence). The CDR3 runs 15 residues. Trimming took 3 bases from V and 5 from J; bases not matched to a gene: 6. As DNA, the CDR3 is TGTGCCAGCAGCTATTGGACAGGGGGCTACGAGACCCAGTACTTC. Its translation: CASSYWTGGYETQYF.

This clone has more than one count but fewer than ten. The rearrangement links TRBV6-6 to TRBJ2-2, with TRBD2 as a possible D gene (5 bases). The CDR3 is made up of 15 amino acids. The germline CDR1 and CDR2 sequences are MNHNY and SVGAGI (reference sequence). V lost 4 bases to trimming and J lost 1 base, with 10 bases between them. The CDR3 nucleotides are TGTGCCAGCAGTTTAGCTGAGGGGAACACCGGGGAGCTGTTTTTT. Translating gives CASSLAEGNTGELFF.

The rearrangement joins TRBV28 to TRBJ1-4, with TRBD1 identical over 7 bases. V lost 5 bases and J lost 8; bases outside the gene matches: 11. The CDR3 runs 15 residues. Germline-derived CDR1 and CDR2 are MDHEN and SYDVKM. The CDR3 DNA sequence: TGTGCCAGCAGTGCCTGGACAGGTTTGGGGGAAAAACTGTTTTTT. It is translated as CASSAWTGLGEKLFF.

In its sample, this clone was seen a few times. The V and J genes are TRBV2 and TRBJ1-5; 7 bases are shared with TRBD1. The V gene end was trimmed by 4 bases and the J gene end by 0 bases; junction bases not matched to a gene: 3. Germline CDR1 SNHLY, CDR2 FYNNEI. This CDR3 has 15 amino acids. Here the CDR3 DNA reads TGTGCCAGCAGTGGGACAGGCTATAGCAATCAGCCCCAGCATTTT. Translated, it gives CASSGTGYSNQPQHF.

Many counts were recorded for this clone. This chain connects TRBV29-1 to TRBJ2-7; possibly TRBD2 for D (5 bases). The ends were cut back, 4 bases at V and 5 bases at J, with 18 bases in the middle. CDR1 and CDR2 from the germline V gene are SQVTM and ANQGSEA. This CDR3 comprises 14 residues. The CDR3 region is CSVVSLAGIDEQYF. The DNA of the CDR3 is TGCAGCGTTGTAAGTCTAGCCGGTATAGACGAGCAGTACTTC.

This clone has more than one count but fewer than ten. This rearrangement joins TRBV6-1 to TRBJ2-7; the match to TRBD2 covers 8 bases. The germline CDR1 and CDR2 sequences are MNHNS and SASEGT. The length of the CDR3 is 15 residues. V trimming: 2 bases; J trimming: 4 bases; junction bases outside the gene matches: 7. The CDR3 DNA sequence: TGTGCCAGCAGTGAACAGCGGGAGAGGGGATACGAGCAGTACTTC. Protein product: CASSEQRERGYEQYF.

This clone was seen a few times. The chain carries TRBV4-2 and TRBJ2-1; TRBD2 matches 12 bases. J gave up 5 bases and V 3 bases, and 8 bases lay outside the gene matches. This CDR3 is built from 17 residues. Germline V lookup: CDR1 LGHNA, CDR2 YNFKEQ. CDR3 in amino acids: CASSHSLAGGWNNEQFF. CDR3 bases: TGTGCCAGCAGCCATAGTCTAGCGGGAGGGTGGAACAATGAGCAGTTCTTC.

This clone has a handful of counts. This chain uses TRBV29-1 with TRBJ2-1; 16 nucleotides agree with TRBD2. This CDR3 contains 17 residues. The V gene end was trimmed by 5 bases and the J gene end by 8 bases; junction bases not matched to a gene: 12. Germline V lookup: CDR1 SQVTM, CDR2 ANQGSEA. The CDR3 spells CSVPTGLAGGRVDEQFF. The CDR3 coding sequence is TGCAGCGTTCCTACGGGACTAGCGGGAGGGCGGGTCGATGAGCAGTTCTTC.